These T cell receptor beta chains were read from a single sample in a study of cytomegalovirus exposure and HLA in healthy donors. The method was immunoSEQ multiplex PCR; TCRdb's version includes in-frame clones alone and lacks a portion of them. This repertoire shows 150,000 to 200,000 clones, approximately 81% found once; its top ten account for 2% to 3%. The sample was PBMCs. The receptors stem from a man aged 25 to 40 in good health and CMV-seropositive. Both conserved end residues are part of each CDR3. The D gene is left open where the match is weak. Rows may omit the clone size; those that give it use once, few, many or a size class.

CDR3 length	D gene	J gene	clone size	V gene	CDR3 DNA	CDR3 protein
12	.	TRBJ1-2	.	TRBV9	TGTGCCAGCAGCGATGACAACCGTGGCTACACCTTC	CASSDDNRGYTF
13	.	TRBJ1-1	.	TRBV6-5	TGTGCCAGCTACGGGAGGGGCGGCTATGAAGCTTTCTTT	CASYGRGGYEAFF
15	TRBD2	TRBJ2-1	.	TRBV7-3	TGTGCCAGCAGCCTAGCGGGAGGGACCTACAATGAGCAGTTCTTC	CASSLAGGTYNEQFF
16	TRBD1	TRBJ2-2	once	TRBV6-5	TGTGCCAGCAGTTACCTGCCAGGGGGAAGGGCCGGGGAGCTGTTTTTT	CASSYLPGGRAGELFF
16	TRBD2	TRBJ2-3	.	TRBV7-2	TGTGCCAGCAGCTTTTATGTAGCGGGTTACACAGATACGCAGTATTTT	CASSFYVAGYTDTQYF
17	TRBD2	TRBJ2-2	.	TRBV4-1	TGCGCCAGCAGCGTTTTTGGGACTAGCGGGAGCCCCGGGGAGCTGTTTTTT	CASSVFGTSGSPGELFF
11	.	TRBJ1-1	.	TRBV20-1	TGCAGTGCTAGCGAGGCAGCTGAAGCTTTCTTT	CSASEAAEAFF
14	.	TRBJ1-1	.	TRBV7-8	TGTGCCAGCAGCTTAGCTGGGAGCGACACTGAAGCTTTCTTT	CASSLAGSDTEAFF
15	TRBD1	TRBJ1-1	.	TRBV15	TGTGCCACCAGCAGGATACAGGGGGGGGACACTGAAGCTTTCTTT	CATSRIQGGDTEAFF
19	TRBD1	TRBJ1-5	.	TRBV19	TGTGCCAGTAGTATCGGCAGGGGGCGACTAAATTATAGCAATCAGCCCCAGCATTTT	CASSIGRGRLNYSNQPQHF
15	TRBD1	TRBJ2-7	.	TRBV30	TGTGCCTGGAGGGACTCGGGACAGTACCCCTGGGAGCAGTACTTC	CAWRDSGQYPWEQYF
14	.	TRBJ2-7	.	TRBV4-3	TGCGCCAGCAGCCTCCGGAGGGGCCCCTACGAGCAGTACTTC	CASSLRRGPYEQYF
14	.	TRBJ1-2	.	TRBV5-5	TGTGCCAGCAGCCTTAGTGGACAGCCCTATGGCTACACCTTC	CASSLSGQPYGYTF
16	TRBD2	TRBJ2-2	.	TRBV27	TGTGCCAGCAGTAGATTAGCGGGAGGGTTTACCGGGGAGCTGTTTTTT	CASSRLAGGFTGELFF
15	TRBD2	TRBJ2-7	.	TRBV15	TGTGCCACCAGCAGAGAGACTAGCGGGGGGTACGAGCAGTACTTC	CATSRETSGGYEQYF
12	.	TRBJ1-2	.	TRBV2	TGTGCCAGCAGTGTAGATAACTATGGCTACACCTTC	CASSVDNYGYTF
14	.	TRBJ2-7	.	TRBV2	TGTGCCAGCCTAAAAGACAGGAAGAGTTACGAGCAGTACTTC	CASLKDRKSYEQYF
14	.	TRBJ2-2	.	TRBV2	TGTGCCAGCAGTCGGGGAAGAAACACCGGGGAGCTGTTTTTT	CASSRGRNTGELFF
14	TRBD1	TRBJ2-1	.	TRBV29-1	TGCAGCACTCAAACAGGGGGCGCCGACAATGAGCAGTTCTTC	CSTQTGGADNEQFF
16	.	TRBJ2-1	.	TRBV7-9	TGTGCCAGCAGCTTATCCTACTCCACTCCCTACAATGAGCAGTTCTTC	CASSLSYSTPYNEQFF
15	TRBD2	TRBJ2-3	.	TRBV7-9	TGTGCCAGCAGCGAACTAGCGGAGCCTCCAGATACGCAGTATTTT	CASSELAEPPDTQYF
15	.	TRBJ1-4	.	TRBV5-6	TGTGCCAGCAGCCCCTCGGTCCCGATTAATGAAAAACTGTTTTTT	CASSPSVPINEKLFF
14	.	TRBJ1-1	.	TRBV9	TGTGCCAGCACCCCCTGGGGGCTTGGCACTGAAGCTTTCTTT	CASTPWGLGTEAFF
15	TRBD1	TRBJ2-1	.	TRBV19	TGTGCCAGTAGTCCCTGGGACAGAGAGTACAATGAGCAGTTCTTC	CASSPWDREYNEQFF
15	.	TRBJ2-5	.	TRBV4-3	TGCGCCAGCAGCCAAGAACTTCCGGGAAGAGAGACCCAGTACTTC	CASSQELPGRETQYF
14	.	TRBJ1-6	.	TRBV4-2	TGTGCCAGCAGCCAAGCCGGGGGGATTTCACCCCTCCACTTT	CASSQAGGISPLHF
13	TRBD1	TRBJ1-2	once	TRBV29-1	TGCAGCATAAGGACAGGCATGAAATATGGCTACACCTTC	CSIRTGMKYGYTF
14	TRBD2	TRBJ2-7	once	TRBV19	TGTGCCAGCACCAGCGGGGGTAGCTCCTACGAGCAGTACTTC	CASTSGGSSYEQYF
12	.	TRBJ2-7	.	TRBV7-2	TGTGCCAGCAGCTTATCGACTTACGAGCAGTACTTC	CASSLSTYEQYF
14	TRBD2	TRBJ2-1	.	TRBV5-1	TGCGCCAGCAGCTTCTCTAGCGGGAGCTATGAGCAGTTCTTC	CASSFSSGSYEQFF
15	.	TRBJ1-6	.	TRBV2	TGTGCCAGCAAGAATGCGGGACCCACTAATTCACCCCTCCACTTT	CASKNAGPTNSPLHF
16	TRBD2	TRBJ2-1	once	TRBV27	TGTGCCAGCAGTTTACCCGGGACTAGCGGCTACAATGAGCAGTTCTTC	CASSLPGTSGYNEQFF
12	TRBD1	TRBJ1-2	few	TRBV7-9	TGTGCCAGCAGCCGGGACAGGGGCGGCTACACCTTC	CASSRDRGGYTF
17	TRBD2	TRBJ2-2	.	TRBV4-2	TGTGCCAGCAGCCAAAAACTAGCGGGAGGAGTTACCGGGGAGCTGTTTTTT	CASSQKLAGGVTGELFF
15	TRBD1	TRBJ2-7	.	TRBV6-5	TGTGCCAGCAGTTACTCGAATAGGGGGCAACGCGAGCAGTACTTC	CASSYSNRGQREQYF
15	.	TRBJ2-4	.	TRBV7-2	TGTGCCAGCAGCTTATTGGGTAGCGTGGTAAACATTCAGTACTTC	CASSLLGSVVNIQYF
15	TRBD1	TRBJ1-2	.	TRBV5-4	TGTGCCAGCAGCTTGGGGAGACAGGGACAGAATGGCTACACCTTC	CASSLGRQGQNGYTF
15	TRBD1	TRBJ1-1	.	TRBV11-2	TGTGCCAGCAGCTCGGACAGGGGGCATCGTTCTGAAGCTTTCTTT	CASSSDRGHRSEAFF
14	.	TRBJ2-5	.	TRBV18	TGTGCCAGCTCACCACTGACAGACCAAGAGACCCAGTACTTC	CASSPLTDQETQYF
15	.	TRBJ2-1	.	TRBV6-1	TGTGCCAGGAGCCGGGGGGCGGGCTCCTACAATGAGCAGTTCTTC	CARSRGAGSYNEQFF
15	TRBD1	TRBJ2-3	.	TRBV19	TGTGCCAGTAGTGTCCGGGACAGGTTCACAGATACGCAGTATTTT	CASSVRDRFTDTQYF
16	TRBD2	TRBJ2-1	.	TRBV9	TGTGCCAGCAGCGTAATAGTACTAGCGGGAGCGGATGAGCAGTTCTTC	CASSVIVLAGADEQFF
14	TRBD1	TRBJ2-7	.	TRBV19	TGTGCCAGTAGTAGTGGGACAGGGGCGTACGAGCAGTACTTC	CASSSGTGAYEQYF
16	.	TRBJ2-5	.	TRBV4-1	TGCGCCAGCAGCCCCGGAGGGACCCCGTACCAAGAGACCCAGTACTTC	CASSPGGTPYQETQYF
14	TRBD1	TRBJ1-2	.	TRBV19	TGTGCCAGTAGTTTGGACAGGGGGCCGGATGGCTACACCTTC	CASSLDRGPDGYTF
13	.	TRBJ2-2	.	TRBV19	TGTGCCACTATGCGTCGGGACACCGGGGAGCTGTTTTTT	CATMRRDTGELFF
13	.	TRBJ1-1	.	TRBV5-6	TGTGCCAGCAGCTTGGGAGGGATCACTGAAGCTTTCTTT	CASSLGGITEAFF
14	.	TRBJ1-1	.	TRBV7-9	TGTGCCAGCAGCCCGGGACTTACGAACACTGAAGCTTTCTTT	CASSPGLTNTEAFF
15	TRBD2	TRBJ2-2	.	TRBV6-6	TGTGCCAGCAGTTACCTAGCGGCGAACACCGGGGAGCTGTTTTTT	CASSYLAANTGELFF
20	.	TRBJ2-3	.	TRBV5-3	TGTGCCAGAAGCTTGGAACATATTTACCGGGACTCACAGGACACAGATACGCAGTATTTT	CARSLEHIYRDSQDTDTQYF
12	TRBD1	TRBJ1-1	.	TRBV7-9	TGTGCCAGCAGGGGGACAGCCGTGAAGGCTTTCTTT	CASRGTAVKAFF
16	TRBD2	TRBJ2-1	.	TRBV4-3	TGCGCCAGCAGCCCGTTGACTAGCGGGAGAGGCGATGAGCAGTTCTTC	CASSPLTSGRGDEQFF
15	.	TRBJ2-4	.	TRBV4-3	TGCGCCAGCGGTGAACGGGGGTGGGCCAAAAACATTCAGTACTTC	CASGERGWAKNIQYF
13	.	TRBJ2-1	once	TRBV19	TGTGCCAGTAAACAGGGCACCTACAATGAGCAGTTCTTC	CASKQGTYNEQFF
13	TRBD1	TRBJ1-6	.	TRBV9	TGTGCCAGCAGCGTAACAGGGGAGTCACCCCTCCACTTT	CASSVTGESPLHF
15	TRBD2	TRBJ2-5	.	TRBV7-6	TGTGCCAGCAGCTTCGGGACTAGCGGCCAAGAGACCCAGTACTTC	CASSFGTSGQETQYF
12	.	TRBJ1-2	once	TRBV6-1	TGTGCCAGCAGTTCCTTTAACTATGGCTACACCTTC	CASSSFNYGYTF